Listed below are T cell receptor beta chains from one sample, sequenced in a study of CD8+CD57+ T cells in acquired aplastic anemia. MiXCR, run by TCRdb on the reads, gives a single entry per CDR3 protein. This table has about 220,000 distinct CDR3 sequences, 45% to 50% appearing once. Sequenced input: sorted CD4+, CD8+, or CD8+CD57+ T cells (not recorded which) from PBMCs. All receptors come from a human donor with aplastic anemia. CDR3s include the opening cysteine and the closing phenylalanine or tryptophan. The D gene is left open where the match is weak. Some rows have no size entry. The others give once, few or many, or a class for an expanded clone.

abundance	v_gene	d_gene	j_gene	CDR3aa	CDR3nt
many	TRBV27	TRBD2	TRBJ2-7	CASSRGAYEQYF	TGTGCCAGCTCCCGGGGGGCCTACGAGCAGTACTTC
many	TRBV6-1	.	TRBJ1-1	CASSVPDTEAFF	TGTGCCAGCAGTGTTCCAGACACTGAAGCTTTCTTT
.	TRBV24-1	TRBD2	TRBJ2-5	CATSGTSGEETQYF	TGTGCCACCAGTGGGACTAGCGGGGAAGAGACCCAGTACTTC
few	TRBV15	.	TRBJ1-2	CATSRDQDGYGYTF	TGTGCCACCAGCAGAGATCAGGACGGCTATGGCTACACCTTC
few	TRBV27	.	TRBJ1-4	CAKESGPLEKLFF	TGTGCCAAAGAAAGCGGGCCTCTAGAAAAACTGTTTTTT
once	TRBV10-3	.	TRBJ1-1	CAISESAVNTEAFF	TGTGCCATCAGTGAGTCGGCAGTGAACACTGAAGCTTTCTTT
.	TRBV2	.	TRBJ1-6	CASKTALDSPLHF	TGTGCCAGCAAGACAGCTCTCGACTCACCCCTCCACTTT
many	TRBV19	.	TRBJ2-1	CASSMVVLDEQFF	TGTGCCAGTAGTATGGTTGTTCTCGATGAGCAGTTCTTC
many	TRBV5-5	.	TRBJ2-3	CASSQDQLARWQDTQYF	TGCGCCAGCAGCCAAGATCAGCTAGCGCGGTGGCAAGATACGCAGTATTTT
once	TRBV10-1	TRBD2	TRBJ2-3	CTSSERATSGFTDTQDF	TGCACCAGCAGTGAGCGAGCGACTAGCGGGTTCACAGATACGCAGGATTTT
.	TRBV19	.	TRBJ1-2	CASTPAVNYGYTF	TGTGCCAGTACGCCAGCAGTTAACTATGGCTACACCTTC
.	TRBV19	.	TRBJ1-6	CASSYQGDSPLHF	TGTGCCAGTAGTTATCAGGGTGATTCACCCCTCCACTTT
many	TRBV24-1	TRBD1	TRBJ1-2	CATSALTGDGYTF	TGTGCCACCAGTGCCTTGACAGGGGATGGCTACACCTTC
many	TRBV10-3	.	TRBJ2-2	CAISEGSVGTGELFF	TGTGCCATCAGTGAAGGAAGCGTAGGCACCGGGGAGCTGTTTTTT
.	TRBV7-6	TRBD1	TRBJ1-2	CAGSPGTGRSGYTF	TGTGCCGGCAGCCCTGGGACAGGGCGATCCGGCTACACCTTC
.	TRBV7-9	TRBD2	TRBJ2-5	CASSFRSGGGVGETQYF	TGTGCCAGCAGCTTCCGTAGCGGGGGTGGGGTCGGGGAGACCCAGTACTTC
.	TRBV19	.	TRBJ1-2	CASSRETLANYGYTF	TGTGCCAGCAGTAGGGAGACACTAGCTAACTATGGCTACACCTTC
.	TRBV16	.	TRBJ1-4	CASSQLAGTEKLFF	TGTGCCAGCAGCCAACTGGCGGGAACTGAAAAACTGTTTTTT
.	TRBV7-3	.	TRBJ1-2	CASSLMGPAGAKRYGYTF	TGTGCCAGCAGCTTAATGGGTCCTGCTGGGGCAAAACGTTATGGCTACACCTTC
.	TRBV9	.	TRBJ2-1	CASSVAPQHEQFF	TGTGCCAGCAGCGTAGCTCCCCAGCATGAGCAGTTCTTC
many	TRBV19	TRBD1	TRBJ1-1	CASSSHLGQAMNTEAFF	TGTGCCAGTAGTTCTCATCTTGGACAGGCCATGAACACTGAAGCTTTCTTT
.	TRBV10-1	.	TRBJ1-1	CASSEGDHHTEAFF	TGCGCCAGCAGTGAAGGGGATCACCACACTGAAGCTTTCTTT
.	TRBV3-1	TRBD1	TRBJ2-5	CASSQVQHRGRETQYF	TGTGCCAGCAGCCAAGTTCAGCACAGGGGTCGGGAGACCCAGTACTTC
.	TRBV27	TRBD2	TRBJ2-1	CASGLASGLPPSYNEQFF	TGTGCCAGCGGTTTGGCTAGCGGACTCCCCCCCTCCTACAATGAGCAGTTCTTC
.	TRBV20-1	.	TRBJ1-5	CSATDQGGGNQPQHF	TGCAGTGCTACGGATCAGGGTGGAGGCAATCAGCCCCAGCATTTT
few	TRBV6-1	TRBD1	TRBJ1-1	CASSEAGQDRTEAFF	TGTGCCAGCAGTGAAGCGGGACAGGATCGTACTGAAGCTTTCTTT
.	TRBV6-6	TRBD2	TRBJ2-5	CASSRPGSGDQETQYF	TGTGCCAGCAGCCGCCCCGGGAGCGGGGACCAAGAGACCCAGTACTTC
many	TRBV6-4	TRBD2	TRBJ2-3	CATSVAGGSTDTQYF	TGTGCCACCTCCGTAGCGGGAGGGAGCACAGATACGCAGTATTTT
many	TRBV4-3	.	TRBJ1-1	CASSQGAANTEAFF	TGCGCCAGCAGCCAAGGGGCAGCAAACACTGAAGCTTTCTTT
.	TRBV19	TRBD1	TRBJ2-7	CASSMRTGGIEQYF	TGTGCCAGTAGTATGAGGACAGGGGGAATCGAGCAGTACTTC
.	TRBV7-2	.	TRBJ1-2	CASSLGRTPNYGYTF	TGTGCCAGCAGCTTAGGTAGGACTCCGAACTATGGCTACACCTTC
.	TRBV7-9	TRBD1	TRBJ2-1	CASSLGWTGYNEQFF	TGTGCCAGCAGCTTAGGGTGGACAGGGTACAATGAGCAGTTCTTC
many	TRBV7-9	TRBD1	TRBJ2-7	CASSHPGQMYEQYF	TGTGCCAGCAGCCATCCGGGACAGATGTACGAGCAGTACTTC
.	TRBV9	.	TRBJ1-2	CASSGGRANYGYTF	TGTGCCAGCAGCGGTGGAAGGGCTAACTATGGCTACACCTTC
.	TRBV2	TRBD1	TRBJ2-3	CASSEALRGQGILRSPDTQYF	TGTGCCAGCAGTGAAGCGCTTCGGGGACAGGGGATCCTTCGATCCCCGGATACGCAGTATTTT
.	TRBV20-1	.	TRBJ1-2	CSARNPGFYGYTF	TGCAGTGCTAGAAACCCAGGTTTCTATGGCTACACCTTC
.	TRBV7-3	.	TRBJ1-2	CASSQSGRFLYGYTF	TGTGCCAGCAGCCAGTCAGGCCGATTTCTCTATGGCTACACCTTC
.	TRBV30	TRBD1	TRBJ1-3	CAWADRVRSGNTIYF	TGTGCCTGGGCAGACAGGGTTCGCTCTGGAAACACCATATATTTT
few	TRBV15	TRBD2	TRBJ2-7	CATSRGTSGASYEQYF	TGTGCCACCAGCAGAGGGACTAGCGGGGCCTCCTACGAGCAGTACTTC
many	TRBV3-1	.	TRBJ2-7	CASSDLAGSSYEQYF	TGTGCCAGCAGCGACCTGGCCGGGAGCTCCTACGAGCAGTACTTC
many	TRBV4-3	.	TRBJ1-2	CASSQYGGHLYGYTF	TGCGCCAGCAGCCAGTATGGAGGCCACCTCTATGGCTACACCTTC